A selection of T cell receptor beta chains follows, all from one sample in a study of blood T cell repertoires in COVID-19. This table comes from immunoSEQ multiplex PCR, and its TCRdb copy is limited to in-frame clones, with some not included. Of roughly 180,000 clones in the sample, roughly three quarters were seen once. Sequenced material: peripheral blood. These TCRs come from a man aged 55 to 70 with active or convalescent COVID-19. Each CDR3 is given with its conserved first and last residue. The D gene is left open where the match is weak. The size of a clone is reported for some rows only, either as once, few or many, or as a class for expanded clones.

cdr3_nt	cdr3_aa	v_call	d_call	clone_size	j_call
TGTGCCAGCAGCCCGGGGGATGAGCAGTTCTTC	CASSPGDEQFF	TRBV7-3	NA	NA	TRBJ2-1
TGTGCCAGCTCAGAACTAGGGGGCTGGAATCAGCCCCAGCATTTT	CASSELGGWNQPQHF	TRBV2	TRBD1	NA	TRBJ1-5
TGTGCCAGCAGCTCCCGATCAGTCGGCTACACCTTC	CASSSRSVGYTF	TRBV7-9	NA	NA	TRBJ1-2
TGTGCCAGCTCACCCCGTACTGCGAACACTGAAGCTTTCTTT	CASSPRTANTEAFF	TRBV18	NA	NA	TRBJ1-1
TGTGCCAGCAGTTTACGTGACAGAGGTCGGTATTTT	CASSLRDRGRYF	TRBV28	NA	NA	TRBJ2-3
TGTGCCAGCAGGGGACTAGCGGGAGGAATTTACAATGAGCAGTTCTTC	CASRGLAGGIYNEQFF	TRBV3-1/TRBV3-2	TRBD2	NA	TRBJ2-1
TGTGCCAGCACCACGGAGGAGGGGGCAGAGACCCAGTACTTC	CASTTEEGAETQYF	TRBV2	NA	NA	TRBJ2-5
TGTGCCAGCTATCGGGGTAATCAGCCCCAGCATTTT	CASYRGNQPQHF	TRBV28	NA	NA	TRBJ1-5
TGTGCCAGCAGTCCCCGGACGGGAGAAGCTTTCTTT	CASSPRTGEAFF	TRBV6-5	NA	few	TRBJ1-1
TGTGCCATCAGTGGGGGCGGACGCACAGATACGCAGTATTTT	CAISGGGRTDTQYF	TRBV10-3	NA	NA	TRBJ2-3
TGTGCCAGCTCACCACGGCAGCAAGAGACCCAGTACTTC	CASSPRQQETQYF	TRBV18	NA	few	TRBJ2-5
TGTGCCAGAAGCCCTTTTGCGGACTCTTACAATGAGCAGTTCTTC	CARSPFADSYNEQFF	TRBV5-3	NA	once	TRBJ2-1
TGTGCCAGCAGCCCCACGGAGGGGACCCAGTACTTC	CASSPTEGTQYF	TRBV11-2	NA	NA	TRBJ2-5
TGTGCCAGCAGAACAGGGTCCTACGAGCAGTACTTC	CASRTGSYEQYF	TRBV6-5	NA	NA	TRBJ2-7
TGTGCCAGCAGCTTAGGGGGCAGCTATGGCTACACCTTC	CASSLGGSYGYTF	TRBV7-9	NA	NA	TRBJ1-2
TGTGCCAGCAGCTCGCGGACTAGCGGCTACAATGAGCAGTTCTTC	CASSSRTSGYNEQFF	TRBV9	TRBD2	NA	TRBJ2-1
TGCGCCAGCAGCCAGACCGGGACAGGGGGGGAAAAACTGTTTTTT	CASSQTGTGGEKLFF	TRBV5-1	TRBD1	NA	TRBJ1-4
TGTGCCAGCAGTAAAGCGGGAGTATCCGAGCAGTACTTC	CASSKAGVSEQYF	TRBV12-3/TRBV12-4	TRBD2	NA	TRBJ2-7
TGCGCCAGCAGCCAAGCCCCGGGAACGAACACTGAAGCTTTCTTT	CASSQAPGTNTEAFF	TRBV4-1	NA	NA	TRBJ1-1
TGTGCCAGCAGCGGAGACAGTTCCTACGAGCAGTACTTC	CASSGDSSYEQYF	TRBV5-4	NA	NA	TRBJ2-7
TGTGCCAGCAGTTACACGACTAGCCCAGATACGCAGTATTTT	CASSYTTSPDTQYF	TRBV6-5	TRBD2	once	TRBJ2-3
TGTGCCAGCAGCCCCAAAGACAGTTCCTCCTACAATGAGCAGTTCTTC	CASSPKDSSSYNEQFF	TRBV5-4	NA	NA	TRBJ2-1
TGTGCCAGCAGCCGGCGGGAGGGCGTTGGGCAAGAGACCCAGTACTTC	CASSRREGVGQETQYF	TRBV5-8	TRBD2	NA	TRBJ2-5
TGCGCCAGCAGCCAGTACCAGGGGGGCCAAGAGACCCAGTACTTC	CASSQYQGGQETQYF	TRBV4-3	NA	NA	TRBJ2-5
TGTGCCAGCAGCCCACTAGAGTCGAACACTGAAGCTTTCTTT	CASSPLESNTEAFF	TRBV5-4	NA	NA	TRBJ1-1
TGCGCCAGCAGCTTGGGGGGGACAGGGCAGACAGATACGCAGTATTTT	CASSLGGTGQTDTQYF	TRBV5-1	TRBD1	NA	TRBJ2-3
TGCGCCAGCAGCCAGGTCCGCGGGCCCCAGCATTTT	CASSQVRGPQHF	TRBV4-3	NA	NA	TRBJ1-5
TGTGCCAGCAGCCCTCTAGGGGGGGCTGGGGCCAACGTCCTGACTTTC	CASSPLGGAGANVLTF	TRBV9	NA	NA	TRBJ2-6
TGTGCCATCAGCGGCCAGGGGAATGAAAAACTGTTTTTT	CAISGQGNEKLFF	TRBV10-3	NA	NA	TRBJ1-4
TGCGCCAGCAGTGAGTCAGGGGGGGTCTCTGAAGCTTTCTTT	CASSESGGVSEAFF	TRBV10-2	NA	few	TRBJ1-1
TGTGCCAGCAGCTTAGCCCTGGGCAGGGGGCCCAATGAGCAGTTCTTC	CASSLALGRGPNEQFF	TRBV7-2	TRBD1	NA	TRBJ2-1
TGTGCCAGCAGCTTGGGGGGGCTAGAGACCCAGTACTTC	CASSLGGLETQYF	TRBV5-4	NA	NA	TRBJ2-5
TGTGCCAGCAGTGAAATCCCGTACGAGCAGTACTTC	CASSEIPYEQYF	TRBV2	NA	few	TRBJ2-7
TGTGCCAGCAGTTTAGTTGTCACCGGGGCCGGGGAGCTGTTTTTT	CASSLVVTGAGELFF	TRBV27	NA	few	TRBJ2-2
TGTGCCAGCGGGGGGAATTGGGATACGCAGTATTTT	CASGGNWDTQYF	TRBV7-9	NA	NA	TRBJ2-3
TGTGCCAGCAGTGCGAAACAGGGGGGGCAAGAGACCCAGTACTTC	CASSAKQGGQETQYF	TRBV25-1	NA	NA	TRBJ2-5
TGTGCCAGCAGTGGTAGCGGGAGCCGAAGCACCGGGGAGCTGTTTTTT	CASSGSGSRSTGELFF	TRBV3-1/TRBV3-2	TRBD2	NA	TRBJ2-2
TGTGCCATCAGTGAGTCGACGACTAGCGGGAGGGGGGGCAATGAGCAGTTCTTC	CAISESTTSGRGGNEQFF	TRBV10-3	TRBD2	NA	TRBJ2-1
TGTGCCAGCAGCCCTAGTGGGGGCCTCACAGATACGCAGTATTTT	CASSPSGGLTDTQYF	TRBV7-7	NA	NA	TRBJ2-3
TGTGCCAGCAGCGCCAGCGGGGCGGGTGGTAACACCGGGGAGCTGTTTTTT	CASSASGAGGNTGELFF	TRBV9	TRBD2	many	TRBJ2-2
TGTGCCAGTAGTTTTTTACAAGCTGAAGCTTTCTTT	CASSFLQAEAFF	TRBV19	NA	NA	TRBJ1-1
TGCGCCAGCAGAAAGGAAATGGGTAGCGACGAGCAGTACTTC	CASRKEMGSDEQYF	TRBV5-1	NA	once	TRBJ2-7
TGTGCCAGCAGCGCTGCCACCGGGACTAGCGGTAACAATGAGCAGTTCTTC	CASSAATGTSGNNEQFF	TRBV9	TRBD2	NA	TRBJ2-1